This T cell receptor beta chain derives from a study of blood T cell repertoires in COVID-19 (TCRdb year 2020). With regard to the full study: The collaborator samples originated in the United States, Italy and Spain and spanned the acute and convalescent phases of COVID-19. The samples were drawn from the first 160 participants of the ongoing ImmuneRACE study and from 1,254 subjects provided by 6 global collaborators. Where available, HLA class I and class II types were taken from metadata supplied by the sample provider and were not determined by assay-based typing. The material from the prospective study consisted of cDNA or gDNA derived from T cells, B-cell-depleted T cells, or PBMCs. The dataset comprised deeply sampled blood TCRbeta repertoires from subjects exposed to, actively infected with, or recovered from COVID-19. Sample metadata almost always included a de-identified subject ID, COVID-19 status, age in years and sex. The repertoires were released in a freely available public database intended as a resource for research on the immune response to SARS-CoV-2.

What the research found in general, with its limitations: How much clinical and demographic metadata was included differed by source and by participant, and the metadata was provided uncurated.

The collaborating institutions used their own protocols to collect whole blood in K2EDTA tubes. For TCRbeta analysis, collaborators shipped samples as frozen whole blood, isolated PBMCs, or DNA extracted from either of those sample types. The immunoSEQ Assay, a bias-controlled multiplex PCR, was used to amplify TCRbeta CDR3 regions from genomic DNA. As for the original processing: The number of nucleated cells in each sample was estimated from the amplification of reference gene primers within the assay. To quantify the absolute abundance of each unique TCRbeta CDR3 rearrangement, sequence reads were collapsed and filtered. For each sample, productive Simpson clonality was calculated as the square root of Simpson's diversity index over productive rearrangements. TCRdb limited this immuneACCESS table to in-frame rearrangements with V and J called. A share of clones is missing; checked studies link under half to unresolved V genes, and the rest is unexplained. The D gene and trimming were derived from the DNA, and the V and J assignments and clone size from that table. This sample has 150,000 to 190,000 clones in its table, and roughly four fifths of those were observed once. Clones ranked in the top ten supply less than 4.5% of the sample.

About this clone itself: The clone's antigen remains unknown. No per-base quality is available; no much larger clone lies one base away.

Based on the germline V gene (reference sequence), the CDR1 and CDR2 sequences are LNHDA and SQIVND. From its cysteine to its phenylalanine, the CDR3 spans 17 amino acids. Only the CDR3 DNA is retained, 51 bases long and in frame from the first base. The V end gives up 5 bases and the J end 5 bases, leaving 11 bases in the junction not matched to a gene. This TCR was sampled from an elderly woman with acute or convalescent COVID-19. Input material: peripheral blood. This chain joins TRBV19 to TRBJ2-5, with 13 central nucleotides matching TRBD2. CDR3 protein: CASSPSEGLAGYETQYF. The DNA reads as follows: TGTGCCAGTAGTCCAAGTGAGGGACTAGCGGGGTATGAGACCCAGTACTTC.